This T cell receptor (beta chain) was obtained from a study of Tregs in tolerant kidney transplant recipients. Unstimulated regulatory T cells (CD4+CD25+CD127-), CD4+CD25- non-regulatory cells, CD4 and CD8 cells were FACS-sorted from thawed PBMCs. CDR1 and CDR2 from the germline V gene are MNHNY and SVGAGI (reference sequence). V was shortened by 7 bases and J by 0 bases, with 7 bases between the two germline ends. This CDR3 has 13 amino acids. Some clones are missing from TCRdb's copy, which holds only in-frame ones; the method was immunoSEQ multiplex PCR. The sample lists roughly 80,000 clones, roughly 98% occurring once.

Sequencing was performed on CD4+ T cells from blood, taken before the transplant. This sequence originates from a human donor who received a combined kidney and bone marrow transplant. This chain joins TRBV6-6 and TRBJ1-3; D ambiguous. The CDR3 reads CASTGSSGNTIYF. The CDR3 region has the DNA TGTGCCAGCACTGGCAGCTCTGGAAACACCATATATTTT.